The 30 T cell receptor beta chains listed next were all sequenced from one sample in a study of response to subunit inactivated influenza vaccine. MiXCR was run by TCRdb on the RT-PCR reads, yielding one entry per CDR3 protein. The sample lists some 190,000 distinct CDR3 sequences, about 15% occurring once. The material sequenced was CD8+ T cells sorted from PBMCs, taken around 5 days after vaccination. These receptors came from a man in his fifties who received an inactivated influenza vaccine.

The rearrangement uses TRBV11-2 and TRBJ2-5; D tentatively reads TRBD1 or TRBD2 (6 bases each). This CDR3 comprises 18 residues. Trimming took 5 bases from V and 5 from J, leaving 27 bases between them. Germline V CDR1 and CDR2: SGHAT, FQNNGV. The CDR3 sequence is CASSAGHVDSLSRETQYF. For the CDR3, the DNA is TGTGCCAGCAGCGCGGGACACGTAGACTCCTTGTCACGGGAGACCCAGTACTTC.

The rearrangement uses TRBV4-3 and TRBJ2-7, with 8 positions matching TRBD1. Germline assignment: CDR1 LGHNA and CDR2 YSLEER. Trimming at V came to 3 bases and at J to 0 bases, leaving 13 bases not matched to a gene. The CDR3 spans 18 residues. The CDR3 reads CASSQDGAGTGISYEQYF. The CDR3 DNA reads TGCGCCAGCAGCCAGGATGGGGCCGGGACAGGAATCTCCTACGAGCAGTACTTC.

This clonotype was observed at least ten times. The chain has TRBV11-2 and TRBJ2-1; 10 bases are a match to TRBD2. The CDR3 consists of 15 residues. Germline CDR1 and CDR2: SGHAT and FQNNGV. V lost 1 base, J lost 4 bases, and 1 base stayed unmatched. CDR3 amino acids: CASSLVAGGYNEQFF. CDR3 in DNA: TGTGCCAGCAGCTTAGTAGCGGGGGGTTACAATGAGCAGTTCTTC. The variable domain in full, with the rest retrieved from reference TRBV11-2 and TRBJ2-1, is EAGVAQSPRYKIIEKRQSVAFWCNPISGHATLYWYQQILGQGPKLLIQFQNNGVVDDSQLPKDRFSAERLKGVDSTLKIQPAKLEDSAVYLCASSLVAGGYNEQFFGPGTRLTVL.

This sequence joins TRBV20-1 and TRBJ2-5; 10 bases line up with TRBD2. This CDR3 has 20 residues. V gave up 6 bases and J gave up 3 bases; unmatched junction bases: 25. CDR1 is DFQATT, CDR2 SNEGSKA, per germline (reference sequence). In nucleotides, the CDR3 is TGCAGTGCCACAGGACTAGCGGCGTATGGTTTGGGATGGCAAAAAGAGACCCAGTACTTC. Its translation is CSATGLAAYGLGWQKETQYF.

This CDR3 is CASSIAGEVYEQYF. The CDR3 DNA reads as TGTGCCAGTAGTATTGCGGGAGAAGTCTACGAGCAGTACTTC. V gene TRBV19 combines with J gene TRBJ2-7; 7 nucleotides line up with TRBD2. From germline, CDR1 is LNHDA and CDR2 SQIVND (reference sequence). This CDR3 has 14 amino acids. V dropped 3 bases and J dropped 3; count of bases not matched to a gene: 5.

This clonotype was found a few times. V is TRBV5-8 and J is TRBJ2-1; maybe TRBD2 (5 bases). The CDR3 is 15 amino acids. Germline lookup yields CDR1 SGHTS and CDR2 YDEGEE. Trimming stripped 5 bases from V and 2 bases from J, with 14 bases between. The CDR3 DNA follows: TGTGCCAGCAGGGTTGCGGCTAGCCCCTACAATGAGCAGTTCTTC. Translating it yields CASRVAASPYNEQFF. Complete variable domain (other parts from reference TRBV5-8 and TRBJ2-1): EAGVTQSPTHLIKTRGQQATLRCSPISGHTSVYWYQQALGLGLQFLLWYDEGEERNRGNFPPRFSGRQFPNYSSELNVNALELEDSALYLCASRVAASPYNEQFFGPGTRLTVL.

V usage is TRBV5-5 and J usage is TRBJ1-6; D gene unclear. V dropped 4 bases and J dropped 10 bases, with 18 bases sitting between them. In germline, CDR1 is SGHKS, CDR2 YYEKEE (reference sequence). The CDR3 is 15 amino acids. For the CDR3, the DNA is TGTGCCAGCAGCCCACTAAACCTCGGGGTATCACCCCTCCACTTT. Its translation is CASSPLNLGVSPLHF.

The chain is built from TRBV6-1 and TRBJ2-1; TRBD2 matches at 10 bases. The CDR3 extends over 17 amino acids. The V gene's germline CDR1 is MNHNS and CDR2 SASEGT. The ends lost 7 bases at V and 5 bases at J; junction bases unmatched: 14. Here the CDR3 reads CASTKTVLAGVDNEQFF. The CDR3 DNA follows: TGTGCCAGCACCAAGACCGTTCTAGCGGGAGTGGACAATGAGCAGTTCTTC.

This clonotype showed up just a few times. The chain links TRBV6-1 to TRBJ2-3, with 10 bases that match TRBD1. J was trimmed by 4 bases and V by 7 bases; bases with no gene match: 5. This CDR3 has 14 amino acids. CDR1 is MNHNS, CDR2 SASEGT, per germline. CDR3 in DNA: TGTGCCAGCAACGGACAGGGGGGTTCAGATACGCAGTATTTT. Protein: CASNGQGGSDTQYF.

This clonotype was counted between two and nine times. The chain combines TRBV24-1 with TRBJ1-5; D uncertain. Per germline, CDR1 KGHDR and CDR2 SFDVKD. Trimming shortened V by 3 bases and J by 9 bases, and 8 bases separated the two germline ends. This CDR3 has 12 amino acids. CDR3 sequence (DNA): TGTGCCACCAGTGATCCTAATATGCCCCAGCATTTT. This translates into CATSDPNMPQHF.

The rearrangement uses TRBV6-1 and TRBJ2-1, with D possibly TRBD2 on 6 matching bases. V was pared by 5 bases and J by 9 bases, with 17 bases between. The CDR3 loop spans 14 amino acids. Looked up from germline, CDR1 is MNHNS and CDR2 is SASEGT. CDR3 bases: TGTGCCAGCAGTCCCCAGGGACTGGTAGCTGAGCAGTTCTTC. It codes for CASSPQGLVAEQFF.

This clonotype was found many times. The CDR3 is CASSDRASQPQHF. The CDR3 nucleotides are TGTGCCAGCAGCGACAGGGCCAGTCAGCCCCAGCATTTT. The chain links TRBV12-3 or TRBV12-4 to TRBJ1-5; the match to TRBD1 covers 7 bases. The length of the CDR3 is 13 residues. Unmatched junction bases numbered 5, after V lost 6 bases and J lost 6 bases.

J is TRBJ1-1 and V is TRBV30; D is ambiguous. V was pared by 0 bases and J by 2 bases, with 7 bases between. The length of the CDR3 is 13 residues. In germline, CDR1 is GTSNPN, CDR2 SVGIG (reference sequence). The CDR3 DNA reads TGTGCCTGGAGTGTACGTGTTAACACTGAAGCTTTCTTT. Encoded protein: CAWSVRVNTEAFF. The full variable domain, in which reference TRBV30 and TRBJ1-1 provide the parts outside the CDR3, is SQTIHQWPATLVQPVGSPLSLECTVEGTSNPNLYWYRQAAGRGLQLLFYSVGIGQISSEVPQNLSASRPQDRQFILSSKKLLLSDSGFYLCAWSVRVNTEAFFGQGTRLTVV.

The V and J genes are TRBV5-1 and TRBJ2-5; 8 bases match TRBD2. CDR3 length equals 16 residues. V trimming: 2 bases; J trimming: 5 bases; junction bases outside the gene matches: 11. Per the germline V gene, CDR1 is SGHRS and CDR2 is YFSETQ. The CDR3 DNA sequence: TGCGCCAGCAGCTTCATAACAGCGGGGGCGGGGGAGACCCAGTACTTC. Translated: CASSFITAGAGETQYF.

The rearrangement links TRBV6-1 to TRBJ2-2; 15 bases fit TRBD2. Germline CDR1 and CDR2: MNHNS and SASEGT. J lost 0 bases, V lost 6 bases, and 2 bases had no gene match. CDR3 length: 17 residues. For the CDR3, the DNA is TGTGCCAGCAGGGGACTAGCGGGGGGTACGAACACCGGGGAGCTGTTTTTT. Protein: CASRGLAGGTNTGELFF.

There are a few counts of this clonotype. V usage is TRBV10-2 and J usage is TRBJ1-3; D call uncertain. V was pared by 4 bases and J by 0 bases, with 4 bases between. There are 13 residues in the CDR3. Germline CDR1 is WSHSY and CDR2 is SAAADI. This CDR3 is CASSGASGNTIYF. CDR3 nucleotide sequence: TGCGCCAGCAGTGGGGCCTCTGGAAACACCATATATTTT.

This clonotype was counted at least ten times. The chain combines TRBV7-8 with TRBJ2-7; D is unresolved. Germline V lookup: CDR1 SGHVS, CDR2 FQNEAQ. The germline V and J ends were trimmed by 2 bases and 3 bases, with 11 bases remaining between them. The CDR3 runs to 14 residues. Here the CDR3 reads CASSLMVTDYEQYF. In DNA form, the CDR3 reads TGTGCCAGCAGCTTAATGGTCACCGACTACGAGCAGTACTTC.

The chain is built from TRBV7-9 and TRBJ2-5, with TRBD2 matching 7 bases. From germline, CDR1 is SEHNR and CDR2 FQNEAQ (reference sequence). The CDR3 length is 16 residues. After removal of 5 bases from V and 1 base from J, the junction contained 10 bases not matched to a gene. CDR3 loop: CASSVGGGRPQETQYF. CDR3 coding DNA: TGTGCCAGCAGCGTCGGCGGCGGGAGACCCCAAGAGACCCAGTACTTC. The full variable domain, completed using reference TRBV7-9 and TRBJ2-5, is DTGVSQNPRHKITKRGQNVTFRCDPISEHNRLYWYRQTLGQGPEFLTYFQNEAQLEKSRLLSDRFSAERPKGSFSTLEIQRTEQGDSAMYLCASSVGGGRPQETQYFGPGTRLLVL.

This clonotype was detected only a few times. The genes are TRBV12-3 or TRBV12-4 and TRBJ2-2, with D uncertain. The CDR3 consists of 15 residues. V lost 8 bases and J lost 1, with 14 bases in between. The CDR3 region is CASARPHWNTGELFF. CDR3 coding DNA: TGTGCCAGCGCTCGACCCCATTGGAACACCGGGGAGCTGTTTTTT.

This clonotype was found a few times. CDR3 amino acids: CSVTTSNTEAFF. The CDR3 coding sequence is TGCAGCGTGACGACAAGCAACACTGAAGCTTTCTTT. V and J are TRBV29-1 and TRBJ1-1; D ambiguous. Germline V gene sequence: CDR1 SQVTM, CDR2 ANQGSEA. Between the trimmed V and J ends, which lost 6 bases and 2 bases, there was a span of 10 bases. This CDR3 region has 12 residues.

This clonotype was counted only a few times. The V and J genes are TRBV4-1 and TRBJ2-4; either TRBD1 or TRBD2 may fit D (5 bases each). Deletions cut 1 base from V and 1 base from J, with 11 bases between. The length of the CDR3 is 16 residues. CDR1 is MGHRA and CDR2 is YSYEKL in the germline V gene. DNA for the CDR3: TGCGCCAGCAGCCAAGTACGGGACGGGGCCAAAAACATTCAGTACTTC. This codes for CASSQVRDGAKNIQYF.

This sequence joins TRBV12-3 or TRBV12-4 and TRBJ2-7; 9 bases line up with TRBD1. The length of the CDR3 is 16 residues. Trimming cost V 3 bases and J 4 bases; bases outside gene matches: 10. The DNA for the CDR3 is TGTGCCAGCAGTTTCTTCCGACAGGGGGAAGGGTACGAGCAGTACTTC. This gives the protein CASSFFRQGEGYEQYF.

This clonotype was counted at least ten times. The rearrangement links TRBV4-3 to TRBJ2-3; a possible D gene is TRBD2 (6 bases). V lost 0 bases and J 4 bases, leaving 8 bases between the germline ends. Germline lookup yields CDR1 LGHNA and CDR2 YSLEER. The CDR3 covers 14 residues. In nucleotides, the CDR3 is TGCGCCAGCAGCCAAGATTGGGGGGCAGATACGCAGTATTTT. Translated: CASSQDWGADTQYF.

This clonotype was recorded many times. The rearrangement links TRBV29-1 to TRBJ2-7; D might be TRBD1 (6 bases). Germline V gene sequence: CDR1 SQVTM, CDR2 ANQGSEA. V gave up 4 bases and J gave up 0 bases, with 10 bases separating them. There are 13 residues in the CDR3. CDR3 in DNA: TGCAGCGTTGGTAGGGGGATCTCCTACGAGCAGTACTTC. It specifies CSVGRGISYEQYF.

This rearrangement joins TRBV4-1 to TRBJ1-6, with D possibly being TRBD1 (6 bases). The CDR3 is 14 residues long. The germline V gene encodes CDR1 MGHRA and CDR2 YSYEKL. Trimming cost V 3 bases and J 6 bases, with 9 bases left between them. CDR3 nucleotides: TGCGCCAGCAGCCAGGGGGGCTTTAATTCACCCCTCCACTTT. Translating gives CASSQGGFNSPLHF.

The V gene is TRBV5-6, the J gene TRBJ2-7; no reliable D call. The CDR3 is 16 residues long. The germline V gene encodes CDR1 SGHDT and CDR2 YYEEEE. Trimming stripped 1 base from V and 3 bases from J, with 17 bases between. The CDR3 here is CASSLTTRSYFYEQYF. Written as DNA, the CDR3 is TGTGCCAGCAGCTTGACTACACGGTCTTACTTCTACGAGCAGTACTTC.

There are a few counts of this clonotype. The chain has TRBV27 and TRBJ2-7, with 10 positions matching TRBD1. V gave up 6 bases and J gave up 3 bases; unmatched junction bases: 11. The CDR3 sequence is 16 residues long. Germline V gives CDR1 MNHEY, CDR2 SMNVEV (reference sequence). In nucleotides, the CDR3 is TGTGCCAGCAGCATCTTCATAGGACAGGGGGGCTACGAGCAGTACTTC. Translated, it gives CASSIFIGQGGYEQYF.

The genes are TRBV2 and TRBJ2-7; the D gene could be TRBD1 or TRBD2 (5 bases each). Trimming removed 7 bases at V and 0 bases at J, with 19 bases between. From germline, CDR1 is SNHLY and CDR2 FYNNEI. There are 16 residues in the CDR3. CDR3 coding DNA: TGTGCCAGCATGAGCCAGCCGGGACGGAGCTCCTACGAGCAGTACTTC. Translation gives CASMSQPGRSSYEQYF.

This clonotype was found many times. The rearrangement joins TRBV12-3 or TRBV12-4 to TRBJ2-2, with TRBD1 matching 11 bases. Unmatched junction bases numbered 11, after V lost 4 bases and J lost 7 bases. This CDR3 is 17 amino acids long. The DNA for the CDR3 is TGTGCCAGCAGTTCAGCCGGGACAGGGGGGACGGACGGGGAGCTGTTTTTT. Encoded protein: CASSSAGTGGTDGELFF.

This clonotype came up many times. The chain joins TRBV6-5 to TRBJ2-7, with a tentative D call TRBD2 (6 bases). Germline assignment: CDR1 MNHEY and CDR2 SVGAGI. CDR3 length: 15 amino acids. The ends were cut back, 0 bases at V and 2 bases at J, with 11 bases in the middle. The CDR3 is CASSYSWDSPYEQYF. The CDR3 DNA reads as TGTGCCAGCAGTTACTCCTGGGACTCGCCCTACGAGCAGTACTTC.